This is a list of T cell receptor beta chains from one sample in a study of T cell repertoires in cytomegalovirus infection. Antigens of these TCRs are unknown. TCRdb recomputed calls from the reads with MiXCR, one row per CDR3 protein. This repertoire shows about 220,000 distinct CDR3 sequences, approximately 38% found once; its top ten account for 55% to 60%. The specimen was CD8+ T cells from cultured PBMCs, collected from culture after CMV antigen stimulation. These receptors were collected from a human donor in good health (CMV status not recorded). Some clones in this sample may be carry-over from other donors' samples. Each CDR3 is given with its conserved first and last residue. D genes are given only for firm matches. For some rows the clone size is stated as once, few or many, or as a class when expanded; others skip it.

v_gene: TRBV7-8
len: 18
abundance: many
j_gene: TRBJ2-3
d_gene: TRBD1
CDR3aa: CASSLPTGGTGGADTQYF
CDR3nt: TGTGCCAGCAGCTTGCCTACTGGCGGGACAGGGGGCGCAGATACGCAGTATTTT

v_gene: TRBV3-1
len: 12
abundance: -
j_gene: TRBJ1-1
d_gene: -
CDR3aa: CASSQETAEAFF
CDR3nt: TGTGCCAGCAGCCAAGAGACAGCTGAAGCTTTCTTT

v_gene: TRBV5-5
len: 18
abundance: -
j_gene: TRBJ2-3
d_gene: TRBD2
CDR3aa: CASSGLAEPPKPTDTQYF
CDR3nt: TGTGCCAGCAGTGGACTAGCGGAGCCTCCGAAACCCACAGATACGCAGTATTTT

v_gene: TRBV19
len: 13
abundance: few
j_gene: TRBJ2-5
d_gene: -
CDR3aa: CASSSTFRETQYF
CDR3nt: TGTGCCAGTAGTTCGACATTTCGGGAGACCCAGTACTTC

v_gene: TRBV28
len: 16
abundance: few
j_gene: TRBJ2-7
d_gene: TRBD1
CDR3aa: CASSFPSGTGTYEQYF
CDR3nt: TGTGCCAGCAGTTTTCCCTCCGGGACAGGGACCTACGAGCAGTACTTC

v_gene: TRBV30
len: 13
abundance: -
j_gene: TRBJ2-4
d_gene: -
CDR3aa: CAWSVGGENIQYF
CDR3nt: TGTGCCTGGAGTGTGGGCGGCGAAAACATTCAGTACTTC

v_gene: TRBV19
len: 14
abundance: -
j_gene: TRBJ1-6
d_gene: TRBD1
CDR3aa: CASSHRGLNSPLHF
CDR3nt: TGTGCCAGTAGTCACAGGGGGCTAAATTCACCCCTCCACTTT

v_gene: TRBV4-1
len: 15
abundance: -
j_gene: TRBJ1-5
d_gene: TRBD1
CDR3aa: CASSQAGQGGQPQHF
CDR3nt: TGCGCCAGCAGCCAAGCGGGACAGGGAGGGCAGCCCCAGCATTTT

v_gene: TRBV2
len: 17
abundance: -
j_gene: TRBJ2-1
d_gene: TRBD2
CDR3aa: CASTLTSAQLTGNEQFF
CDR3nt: TGTGCCAGCACCCTGACTAGCGCCCAACTCACGGGGAATGAGCAGTTCTTC

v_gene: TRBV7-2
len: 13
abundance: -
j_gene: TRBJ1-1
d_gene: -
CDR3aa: CASSLNERTEAFF
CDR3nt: TGTGCCAGCAGCTTAAATGAGAGGACTGAAGCTTTCTTT

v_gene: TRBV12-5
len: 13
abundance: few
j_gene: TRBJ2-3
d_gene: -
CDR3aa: CASGSGSADTQYF
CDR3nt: TGTGCTAGTGGTTCGGGCTCGGCAGATACGCAGTATTTT

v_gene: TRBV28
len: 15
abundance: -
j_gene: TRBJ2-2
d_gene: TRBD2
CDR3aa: CASSWTSGTGGELFF
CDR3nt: TGTGCCAGCAGTTGGACTAGCGGGACCGGCGGGGAGCTGTTTTTT

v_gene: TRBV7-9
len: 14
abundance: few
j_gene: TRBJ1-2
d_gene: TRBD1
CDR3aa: CASTLPDRVEGYTF
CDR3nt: TGTGCCAGCACCCTCCCAGACAGGGTGGAGGGCTACACCTTC

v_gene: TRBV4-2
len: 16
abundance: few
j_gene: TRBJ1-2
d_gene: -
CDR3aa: CASSPGQVRVLDGYTF
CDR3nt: TGTGCCAGCAGCCCCGGCCAAGTCAGGGTGTTGGACGGCTACACCTTC

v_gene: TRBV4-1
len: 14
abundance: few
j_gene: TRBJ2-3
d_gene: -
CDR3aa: CASSHVDGTDTQYF
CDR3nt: TGCGCCAGCAGCCACGTGGACGGGACAGATACGCAGTATTTT

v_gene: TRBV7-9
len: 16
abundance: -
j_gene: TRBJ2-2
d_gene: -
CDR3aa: CASTLRVTRNTGELFF
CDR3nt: TGTGCCAGCACCCTTCGAGTCACTCGGAACACCGGGGAGCTGTTTTTT